This T cell receptor (beta chain) was documented in a study of T cells in Graves' hyperthyroidism and ophthalmopathy (dated by TCRdb to between 2019 and 2020). Context from the whole study: Peripheral blood samples were taken at initial diagnosis, before any treatment was given. A discovery cohort of about a hundred patients, roughly 40 with Graves' ophthalmopathy and under 60 with stable Graves' hyperthyroidism, was used to find distinguishing TCR V-J signatures. Prospective prediction of ophthalmopathy was tested in an independent validation cohort of about 19 hyperthyroidism patients and some 17 patients who later progressed to ophthalmopathy. The 100 discovery patients were randomly divided into training and test sets at a 7:3 ratio. In addition, the study compared T-cell repertoires in thyroid tissue and in blood from about 6 Graves' hyperthyroidism patients. Once sampling was done, hyperthyroidism patients were given methimazole at a starting dose of 30 mg daily, whereas ophthalmopathy patients were given high-dose intravenous methylprednisolone. The paper describes TCR Vbeta CDR3 sequencing of 130 to 150 peripheral blood samples, made up of 43 ophthalmopathy patients, 70 to 75 hyperthyroidism patients and 17 progressor patients.

A patient counted as having stable Graves' hyperthyroidism if no progression to ophthalmopathy occurred over 18 months of follow-up. Hyperthyroidism patients were newly diagnosed, with disease duration under 2 months, and aged 18 to 65 years. Exclusion was applied to patients with uncontrolled infections, other autoimmune diseases, pregnancy or lactation. Diagnoses were established on the basis of clinical symptoms, serum thyroxine and TRAb, thyroid ultrasound, and orbital computed tomography. PBMCs were isolated from approximately 10 ml of fresh peripheral blood by Ficoll-Paque density gradient centrifugation. Trizol reagent was used to extract total RNA, and RNA quality was then checked on an Agilent 2100 Bioanalyzer. The TCR beta CDR3 regions were amplified from RNA transcripts. A first-round RT-PCR of the TCR CDR3 used the HTBI primer set with the Qiagen OneStep RT-PCR kit. Libraries were constructed in a second round of multiplex PCR, after which size selection and purification were carried out. Paired-end sequencing of the libraries was performed with 100 bp reads on an Illumina HiSeq2000. As for the authors' bioinformatics: SOAPnuke was used to process the raw data, throwing out any read that contained adapters or uncalled bases, had a mean Phred below 15, or lacked an exact constant-primer or identifier match. High-quality paired reads were merged using COPE v1.2.5, and each unique nucleotide sequence was defined as a clonotype. MiTCR v1.1 was used to align clonotypes to the IMGT TRBV, TRBD and TRBJ reference segments. The analysis included only V-J combinations with a frequency above 0.0001, which together covered 98% to 99.2% of the repertoires. A TCS score was defined as the ratio between F50 (clonal expansion) and ExV (chaos), using BLOSUM62-based TCRdist between CDR3 peptides within each V-J. Welch's t-statistics and random forest reduced roughly 500 V-J features to 13, which were used in a naive Bayes classifier (R e1071). TCRdb reworked the public reads: Q25 trimming with fastp, MiXCR clone assembly, productive beta chains retained. For every CDR3 protein sequence, its rows merge into one entry that carries the most common genes and DNA. The V and J calls were not made by the authors but by TCRdb's processing. The sample data list over 650,000 distinct CDR3 sequences, and roughly 15% of these were observed just once. Around 8% of the sample is held by the ten biggest clonotypes.

General findings and caveats noted by the study authors: Most expanded thyroid clonotypes (frequency above 0.001) were also detected in blood, suggesting blood repertoires may reflect thyroid immune responses. In validation, the model predicted progression to ophthalmopathy with about 71% sensitivity and approximately 74% specificity, a median of approximately 6.5 months before onset. A 13 V-J signature model separated ophthalmopathy from stable hyperthyroidism, with around 88% sensitivity and just under 84% specificity in cross-validation and 80%/75% in testing. No statistical method was used to set the sample size in advance, and investigators knew the group allocation.

From a lookup of the germline V gene (reference sequence), CDR1 and CDR2 are LNHDA and SQIVND. V is pruned by 2 bases and J by 3 bases, leaving 4 bases of the junction without a gene match. The CDR3 starts with the cysteine, ends with the phenylalanine, and has 15 residues. CDR3 DNA is the only sequence kept; it has 45 bases, read in frame from the first base. In regard to this clonotype: Its antigen remains unidentified. No quality values exist for individual bases; no much larger clone is one base distant.

The sample taken for sequencing was blood. The chain joins TRBV19 to TRBJ1-1; the central 9 bases match TRBD1. The sequence was collected from a man in his late teens or twenties with Graves' hyperthyroidism. The CDR3: CASSIKGQGDTEAFF. The DNA reads TGTGCCAGTAGTATAAAGGGACAGGGTGACACTGAAGCTTTCTTT.